The rows below give T cell receptor beta chains drawn from one sample of a study of shared clonotypes between healthy human individuals. Profiling relied on immunoSEQ multiplex PCR, and the TCRdb table lists in-frame clones only, not all of them. Of over 800,000 clones in the sample, 90% to 95% are singletons; the top ten hold approximately 25%. Source material: naive CD8+ T cells sorted from blood. These receptors were collected from a young man in good health. Each CDR3 is given with its conserved first and last residue. A D gene is named only where the DNA matches it firmly. Clone sizes are given selectively: once, few, many, or a class where the clone is expanded.

V gene	J gene	D gene	clone size	CDR3 DNA	CDR3 protein
TRBV7-2	TRBJ2-7	-	-	TGTGCCAGCAGCCCCTGGGAAGCCGACTACGAGCAGTACTTC	CASSPWEADYEQYF
TRBV11-3	TRBJ2-1	-	once	TGTGCCAGCAGCCACGTCGGGGTCGGCAATGAGCAGTTCTTC	CASSHVGVGNEQFF
TRBV7-9	TRBJ2-7	-	-	TGTGCCAGCAGCTTAGAAGAGACACAATACGAGCAGTACTTC	CASSLEETQYEQYF
TRBV5-8	TRBJ2-5	-	-	TGTGCCAGCAGCTTGTCCAGCCAAGAGACCCAGTACTTC	CASSLSSQETQYF
TRBV27	TRBJ2-7	-	-	TGTGCCAGCGGGAGAGGGGCCTACGAGCAGTACTTC	CASGRGAYEQYF
TRBV11-3	TRBJ2-7	-	-	TGTGCCAGCAGCTTAGGAACTGGTGCCTACGAGCAGTACTTC	CASSLGTGAYEQYF
TRBV7-6	TRBJ2-7	-	-	TGTGCCAGCAGCTTAGAAGTTTTCAGCTCCTACGAGCAGTACTTC	CASSLEVFSSYEQYF
TRBV21-1	TRBJ2-3	-	-	TGTGCCAGCAGCCAAAGGAGGGGGCGTCTCCATTTCACAGATACGCAGTATTTT	CASSQRRGRLHFTDTQYF
TRBV21-1	TRBJ2-2	-	-	TGTGCCAGCAGTCTCCGAGTCCCTGACAGGGGGCCTCTTCCTTACGGGGAGCTGTTTTTT	CASSLRVPDRGPLPYGELFF
TRBV27	TRBJ2-7	-	-	TGTGCCAGCAGTCCCCAGGCCCCGACAGGATCCTACGAGCAGTACTTC	CASSPQAPTGSYEQYF
TRBV27	TRBJ2-7	-	-	TGTGCCAGCAGTTTAGGTCGCCAGTCGTACGAGCAGTACTTC	CASSLGRQSYEQYF
TRBV4-3	TRBJ1-2	TRBD1	-	TGCGCCAGCAGCGCCCGGACAGGGGGGTTTTATGGCTACACCTTC	CASSARTGGFYGYTF
TRBV15	TRBJ1-1	TRBD1	-	TGTGCCACCAGCAAAAAACAGGGGGGGCTCTTCACTGAAGCTTTCTTT	CATSKKQGGLFTEAFF
TRBV19	TRBJ2-1	TRBD2	-	TGTGCCAGTAGGCCTAGCGGATACAATGAGCAGTTCTTC	CASRPSGYNEQFF
TRBV18	TRBJ2-1	-	-	TGTGCCAGCTCACCGGTAGGGACCGGGCCGCCGGAGCAGTTCTTC	CASSPVGTGPPEQFF
TRBV4-1	TRBJ2-7	-	-	TGCGCCAGCAGCCAACCCCAGGGATACTCCATGGGCGAGCAGTACTTC	CASSQPQGYSMGEQYF
TRBV27	TRBJ2-3	-	-	TGTGCCAGCAGTTTGGGGGAGAGCAGCACAGATACGCAGTATTTT	CASSLGESSTDTQYF
TRBV11-2	TRBJ2-2	-	-	TGTGCCAGCAGCTTAGATCAAGAGACAGCCCCGGTTCACACCGGGGAGCTGTTTTTT	CASSLDQETAPVHTGELFF
TRBV28	TRBJ1-5	-	once	TGTGCCAGCAGTTTATACAATCTGAGCAATCAGCCCCAGCATTTT	CASSLYNLSNQPQHF
TRBV11-3	TRBJ2-1	TRBD2	-	TGTGCCAGCAGGGGCGGACTAGCGGGAGCCAATGAGCAGTTCTTC	CASRGGLAGANEQFF
TRBV10-3	TRBJ2-7	-	-	TGTGCCATCAGTGAGGGGGTTGGAGGGGACTACGAGCAGTACTTC	CAISEGVGGDYEQYF
TRBV28	TRBJ1-2	-	-	TGTGCCAGCAGTTTATTTGCCGCGACGGACCGTATTCCATATGGCTACACCTTC	CASSLFAATDRIPYGYTF
TRBV6-6	TRBJ2-7	TRBD2	-	TGTGCCAGCAGCCAGACTAGCGGGAGGGCGGCTGAGCAGTACTTC	CASSQTSGRAAEQYF
TRBV15	TRBJ2-7	TRBD2	-	TGTGCCACCAGCAGAGAAGCGGGAGAGGACTACGAGCAGTACTTC	CATSREAGEDYEQYF
TRBV5-6	TRBJ1-5	-	-	TGTGCCAGCAGCCGTTTAGACAGGCAGCCCCAGCATTTT	CASSRLDRQPQHF
TRBV29-1	TRBJ2-3	-	-	TGCAGCGGACGGATTCCGAACACAGATACGCAGTATTTT	CSGRIPNTDTQYF
TRBV29-1	TRBJ2-7	-	-	TGCAGCGCCGTCAGGACTGGGGCCTACGAGCAGTACTTC	CSAVRTGAYEQYF
TRBV19	TRBJ2-1	TRBD2	-	TGTGCCAGTCTCTCGCTAGCGGGAGGCAATGAGCAGTTCTTC	CASLSLAGGNEQFF
TRBV2	TRBJ2-7	-	-	TGTGCCACCCTCCTAGGGGAGCAGTACTTC	CATLLGEQYF